Listed below are T cell receptor beta chains from one sample, sequenced in a study of blood T cell repertoires in COVID-19. The repertoire was sequenced with immunoSEQ multiplex PCR; TCRdb's copy has only in-frame clones and lacks some. This table holds 230,000 or so clones, around 84% found once. Source material: peripheral blood. The receptors were gathered from a woman aged 40-49 years who had recovered from COVID-19. Both conserved end residues are part of each CDR3. The D gene is left open where the match is weak.

D gene: -; J gene: TRBJ1-1; V gene: TRBV2; CDR3 protein: CASVVGVNTEAFF
D gene: TRBD1; J gene: TRBJ1-6; V gene: TRBV5-1; CDR3 protein: CASSETGAPLHF
D gene: TRBD1; J gene: TRBJ2-2; V gene: TRBV19; CDR3 protein: CASSTGQGGTGELFF
D gene: -; J gene: TRBJ1-1; V gene: TRBV7-2; CDR3 protein: CASSLTELNTEAFF
D gene: TRBD2; J gene: TRBJ2-7; V gene: TRBV5-1; CDR3 protein: CASSLILELAGFSYEQYF
D gene: TRBD1; J gene: TRBJ1-4; V gene: TRBV15; CDR3 protein: CATSGGGTGKVKLFF
D gene: -; J gene: TRBJ1-3; V gene: TRBV3-1/TRBV3-2; CDR3 protein: CASSSLGGNTIYF
D gene: TRBD1; J gene: TRBJ2-2; V gene: TRBV7-2; CDR3 protein: CASSHRQGRTGELFF
D gene: TRBD2; J gene: TRBJ2-1; V gene: TRBV5-1; CDR3 protein: CASSYLAGVNNEQFF
D gene: -; J gene: TRBJ1-2; V gene: TRBV3-1/TRBV3-2; CDR3 protein: CASSHQGNNYGYTF
D gene: -; J gene: TRBJ1-1; V gene: TRBV11-3; CDR3 protein: CASSRGEDEAFF
D gene: TRBD1; J gene: TRBJ1-1; V gene: TRBV12-3/TRBV12-4; CDR3 protein: CASSSQGSTEAFF
D gene: TRBD1; J gene: TRBJ1-5; V gene: TRBV27; CDR3 protein: CASSPGTGGRGRNQPQHF
D gene: -; J gene: TRBJ2-2; V gene: TRBV7-8; CDR3 protein: CASSLHPGLELFF
D gene: TRBD1; J gene: TRBJ2-4; V gene: TRBV7-8; CDR3 protein: CASSLDVWDRDLSVPKNIQYF
D gene: -; J gene: TRBJ1-4; V gene: TRBV5-3; CDR3 protein: CARSQTTRPNEKLFF
D gene: TRBD1; J gene: TRBJ2-1; V gene: TRBV11-3; CDR3 protein: CASSFGTERGNNEQFF
D gene: -; J gene: TRBJ1-2; V gene: TRBV6-5; CDR3 protein: CASTMTGGGEYGYTF
D gene: TRBD1; J gene: TRBJ2-3; V gene: TRBV29-1; CDR3 protein: CSVVAGTVTDTQYF
D gene: -; J gene: TRBJ2-3; V gene: TRBV9; CDR3 protein: CASSAEADTQYF
D gene: -; J gene: TRBJ2-1; V gene: TRBV30; CDR3 protein: CAWNRESSYNEQFF
D gene: TRBD1; J gene: TRBJ2-2; V gene: TRBV7-3; CDR3 protein: CASSFLGGANTGELFF
D gene: TRBD1; J gene: TRBJ2-7; V gene: TRBV5-1; CDR3 protein: CASSRGQGAFREQYF
D gene: TRBD1; J gene: TRBJ2-3; V gene: TRBV5-4; CDR3 protein: CASSPTLRDRGTDTQYF
D gene: TRBD1; J gene: TRBJ1-5; V gene: TRBV30; CDR3 protein: CAWSGALLPGQGNQPQHF
D gene: TRBD1; J gene: TRBJ1-2; V gene: TRBV28; CDR3 protein: CASRSRTGDGYTF
D gene: -; J gene: TRBJ2-5; V gene: TRBV5-1; CDR3 protein: CASGGGHGRTETQYF
D gene: -; J gene: TRBJ1-1; V gene: TRBV15; CDR3 protein: CATSVDRTPTEAFF
D gene: -; J gene: TRBJ2-5; V gene: TRBV7-3; CDR3 protein: CASSFSGSETQYF
D gene: TRBD2; J gene: TRBJ2-5; V gene: TRBV13; CDR3 protein: CASSSLAGQETQYF
D gene: -; J gene: TRBJ2-4; V gene: TRBV7-2; CDR3 protein: CASSLVVGGPLAKNIQYF
D gene: -; J gene: TRBJ1-2; V gene: TRBV7-4; CDR3 protein: CASSLQHSFANFGPGVDGYTF
D gene: TRBD2; J gene: TRBJ2-3; V gene: TRBV28; CDR3 protein: CASSSLPLAGGPIGTDTQYF
D gene: -; J gene: TRBJ1-1; V gene: TRBV6-5; CDR3 protein: CASRTGGRNTEAFF
D gene: -; J gene: TRBJ2-7; V gene: TRBV7-6; CDR3 protein: CASSKTLSYEQYF
D gene: TRBD2; J gene: TRBJ2-3; V gene: TRBV10-3; CDR3 protein: CAMRKAGGKDTQYF
D gene: TRBD1; J gene: TRBJ2-7; V gene: TRBV25-1; CDR3 protein: CASTGQGFYEQYF
D gene: TRBD1; J gene: TRBJ1-2; V gene: TRBV5-4; CDR3 protein: CASSMDRGDYGYTF
D gene: -; J gene: TRBJ1-3; V gene: TRBV20-1; CDR3 protein: CSASQQLGNTIYF
D gene: -; J gene: TRBJ2-1; V gene: TRBV6-6; CDR3 protein: CASTRPGTQHNEQFF
D gene: -; J gene: TRBJ1-6; V gene: TRBV28; CDR3 protein: CASSTVFSPLHF
D gene: -; J gene: TRBJ2-1; V gene: TRBV7-2; CDR3 protein: CASSLVERYEQFF
D gene: -; J gene: TRBJ2-1; V gene: TRBV5-1; CDR3 protein: CASSLGSHNEQFF
D gene: -; J gene: TRBJ2-2; V gene: TRBV5-7; CDR3 protein: CASSLADGDRKAGELFF
D gene: TRBD2; J gene: TRBJ2-3; V gene: TRBV9; CDR3 protein: CASTGTSFATDTQYF
D gene: TRBD2; J gene: TRBJ2-2; V gene: TRBV7-9; CDR3 protein: CASSFRSGGNTGELFF
D gene: -; J gene: TRBJ1-4; V gene: TRBV19; CDR3 protein: CASSIGGQLNEKLFF
D gene: TRBD1; J gene: TRBJ1-2; V gene: TRBV2; CDR3 protein: CASQDRGYGYTF
D gene: TRBD1; J gene: TRBJ2-5; V gene: TRBV5-1; CDR3 protein: CASSRQGAYETQYF
D gene: TRBD2; J gene: TRBJ2-3; V gene: TRBV5-1; CDR3 protein: CASTMEGGSSGTQYF
D gene: -; J gene: TRBJ1-2; V gene: TRBV7-9; CDR3 protein: CASSPAGITTYGYTF
D gene: -; J gene: TRBJ2-3; V gene: TRBV6-1; CDR3 protein: CASSEPSRSTDTQYF